These 20 T cell receptor beta chains originate from one sample sequenced in a study of Graves' ophthalmopathy and Graves' hyperthyroidism. RNA served as the template for amplifying TCR beta CDR3 regions. The workflow started with a first-round RT-PCR run with HTBI primers and then moved on to a second-round multiplex PCR. TCRdb fed the multiplex PCR reads into MiXCR, producing one record per CDR3 protein. In the table there are 350,000 to 450,000 distinct CDR3 sequences, about 18% of which are singletons. The sample was peripheral blood. Source of these receptors: a woman aged 18 to 35 with Graves' ophthalmopathy.

The chain combines TRBV6-2 or TRBV6-3 with TRBJ2-7; D call uncertain. Trimming stripped 0 bases from V and 2 bases from J, with 11 bases between. CDR3 length equals 15 residues. Germline V gene data show CDR1 as MNHEY and CDR2 as SVGEGT. Written as DNA, the CDR3 is TGTGCCAGCAGTTACTCAGGCGGCTACACCTACGAGCAGTACTTC. Translating gives CASSYSGGYTYEQYF.

There are many counts of this clonotype. The chain combines TRBV15 with TRBJ2-7, with unresolved D. The length of the CDR3 is 14 residues. The germline gives CDR1 LNHNV, CDR2 YYDKDF (reference sequence). Trimming cost V 1 base and J 0 bases, with 7 bases left between them. CDR3 sequence: CATSRVTSSYEQYF. CDR3 DNA sequence: TGTGCCACCAGCAGAGTAACCAGCTCCTACGAGCAGTACTTC.

This clonotype showed up many times. The genes are TRBV30 and TRBJ1-2; a possible D gene is TRBD1 (5 bases). The CDR3 is 11 residues long. Trimming stripped 5 bases from V and 7 bases from J, with 11 bases between. CDR1 and CDR2 (germline): GTSNPN, SVGIG (reference sequence). CDR3 sequence (DNA): TGTGCCTGGGGGGTTGGGGGTGGCTACACCTTC. This encodes CAWGVGGGYTF.

This clonotype was observed many times. The rearrangement joins TRBV28 to TRBJ1-5; the D gene is possibly TRBD1 (6 bases). This CDR3 has 14 residues. The V and J ends lost 6 bases and 11 bases respectively, with 20 bases between them. The germline CDR1 and CDR2 sequences are MDHEN and SYDVKM. The CDR3 bases are TGTGCCAGCAGCGCCGGGGGGGCCCGGTCGGCCCAGCATTTT. It specifies CASSAGGARSAQHF.

This clonotype was observed at least ten times. This sequence joins TRBV6-2 or TRBV6-3 and TRBJ2-5; D remains unclear. CDR3 size: 15 residues. The ends were cut back, 2 bases at V and 1 base at J, with 11 bases in the middle. Germline V lookup: CDR1 MNHEY, CDR2 SVGEGT. CDR3 region: CASSYAQDLQETQYF. For the CDR3, the DNA is TGTGCCAGCAGTTACGCGCAGGACCTCCAAGAGACCCAGTACTTC.

In this sample, this clonotype turned up many times. The chain combines TRBV29-1 with TRBJ1-1, with D unclear. The V gene's germline CDR1 is SQVTM and CDR2 ANQGSEA. V was cut by 4 bases and J by 0 bases, with 12 bases left in between. There are 14 residues in the CDR3. CDR3 in amino acids: CSVGPGGVNTEAFF. As DNA, the CDR3 is TGCAGCGTTGGTCCGGGCGGGGTGAACACTGAAGCTTTCTTT.

This clonotype has ten or more counts. This sequence joins TRBV29-1 and TRBJ1-1; TRBD1 might be the D (5 bases). V lost 7 bases and J 4 bases, leaving 19 bases between the germline ends. The CDR3 has 14 amino acids. Germline V gene lookup returns CDR1 SQVTM and CDR2 ANQGSEA. The CDR3 nucleotides read TGCAGCGCCCGAAGGGGATACGGGAGCACTGAAGCTTTCTTT. Translating gives CSARRGYGSTEAFF. The full variable domain, in which reference TRBV29-1 and TRBJ1-1 provide the parts outside the CDR3, is SAVISQKPSRDICQRGTSLTIQCQVDSQVTMMFWYRQQPGQSLTLIATANQGSEATYESGFVIDKFPISRPNLTFSTLTVSNMSPEDSSIYLCSARRGYGSTEAFFGQGTRLTVV.

Ten or more counts support this clonotype. V is TRBV20-1 and J is TRBJ1-6; possible D gene TRBD1, 5 bases. Germline CDR1 is DFQATT and CDR2 is SNEGSKA (reference sequence). The CDR3 contains 14 residues. Trimming cost V 6 bases and J 10 bases, with 19 bases left between them. CDR3 coding DNA: TGCAGTGCGGGCCTGGGACGAGGGGACTCACCCCTCCACTTT. It encodes CSAGLGRGDSPLHF.

This clonotype was seen many times. The V gene is TRBV28, the J gene TRBJ1-1; D gene uncertain. The CDR3 length is 14 residues. Trimming took off 4 bases at V and 6 bases at J, with 15 bases between the two ends. CDR1 and CDR2 (germline): MDHEN, SYDVKM. CDR3 coding DNA: TGTGCCAGCAGTTCCGGTGAGGATTTCGCTGAAGCTTTCTTT. Amino acids: CASSSGEDFAEAFF.

This clonotype showed up just a few times. The chain joins TRBV7-2 to TRBJ2-7; D unclear. Germline assignment: CDR1 SGHTA and CDR2 FQGNSA. The V and J ends lost 0 bases and 1 base respectively, with 10 bases between them. The CDR3 is 15 residues long. The CDR3 DNA sequence: TGTGCCAGCAGCTTAGCAAACGGTGGGTCCTACGAGCAGTACTTC. Protein product: CASSLANGGSYEQYF.

This clonotype was recorded many times. This rearrangement joins TRBV15 to TRBJ1-1; D is unresolved. Trimming removed 1 base at V and 3 bases at J, with 12 bases between. The CDR3 is 15 amino acids. CDR1 and CDR2 from the germline V gene are LNHNV and YYDKDF (reference sequence). The CDR3: CATSRAQVEYTEAFF. CDR3 in DNA: TGTGCCACCAGCAGAGCCCAGGTGGAATACACTGAAGCTTTCTTT.

This clonotype was detected ten times or more. V and J are TRBV5-1 and TRBJ1-6; D unclear. The CDR3 runs 14 residues. Germline V gene sequence: CDR1 SGHRS, CDR2 YFSETQ. Trimming took 5 bases from V and 8 from J, leaving 14 bases between them. The CDR3 sequence is CASRADRSDSPLHF. CDR3 coding DNA: TGCGCCAGCAGAGCTGATCGGTCGGATTCACCCCTCCACTTT.

This clonotype was seen ten or more times. The genes are TRBV12-3 or TRBV12-4 and TRBJ2-5; D remains unclear. The CDR3 is made up of 13 amino acids. The V end lost 3 bases, the J end lost 5 bases, and 10 bases lay between the germline ends. The CDR3 reads CASSFYGPETQYF. The CDR3 DNA follows: TGTGCCAGCAGTTTCTACGGGCCGGAGACCCAGTACTTC.

This clonotype was detected many times. The rearrangement uses TRBV6-2 or TRBV6-3 and TRBJ1-5; D is perhaps TRBD1 (5 bases). The CDR3 runs to 14 residues. Germline-derived CDR1 and CDR2 are MNHEY and SVGEGT. Trimming cost V 4 bases and J 2 bases, with 9 bases left between them. CDR3 amino acids: CASSLRDRNQPQHF. Written as DNA, the CDR3 is TGTGCCAGCAGTTTGAGGGACCGCAATCAGCCCCAGCATTTT.

This clonotype was recorded at least ten times. The chain recombines TRBV5-1 with TRBJ2-2, with no clear D. Between the trimmed V and J ends, which lost 6 bases and 7 bases, there was a span of 7 bases. The CDR3 runs 11 residues. The germline V gene has CDR1 SGHRS and CDR2 YFSETQ. CDR3 loop: CASTSGGELFF. In DNA form, the CDR3 reads TGCGCCAGCACCTCAGGCGGGGAGCTGTTTTTT.

This clonotype has ten or more counts. V is TRBV11-2 and J is TRBJ2-2; 9 bases align to TRBD2. Trimming removed 2 bases from V and 4 bases from J; junction bases left unmatched: 5. The germline V gene encodes CDR1 SGHAT and CDR2 FQNNGV. The CDR3 totals 16 residues. The CDR3 coding sequence is TGTGCCAGCAGCTTAAATCCGCGGGGGGGCACCGGGGAGCTGTTTTTT. It yields the protein CASSLNPRGGTGELFF.

This clonotype has a handful of counts. At one boundary the junction diverges from the germline segment, which might be a read error. The rearrangement joins TRBV28 to TRBJ2-4; 7 nucleotides match TRBD1. This CDR3 contains 19 residues. Germline CDR1 reads MDHEN; CDR2 reads SYDVKM. The CDR3 sequence is CTSRSLGDSGSGAKNIQYF. CDR3 coding DNA: TGTACCAGCCGTTCCCTGGGGGACAGTGGCTCGGGGGCCAAAAACATTCAGTACTTC. Full variable domain (outside the CDR3, taken from reference TRBV28 and TRBJ2-4): DVKVTQSSRYLVKRTGEKVFLECVQDMDHENMFWYRQDPGLGLRLIYFSYDVKMKEKGDIPEGYSVSREKKERFSLILESASTNQTSMYLCTSRSLGDSGSGAKNIQYFGAGTRLSVL.

This clonotype showed up many times. The rearrangement uses TRBV2 and TRBJ2-2; D ambiguous. In germline, CDR1 is SNHLY, CDR2 FYNNEI. The V end lost 6 bases, the J end lost 1 base, and 9 bases lay between the germline ends. This CDR3 has 14 residues. Here the CDR3 reads CASRSMGNTGELFF. CDR3 DNA: TGTGCCAGCAGATCGATGGGGAACACCGGGGAGCTGTTTTTT.

In its sample, this clonotype was seen many times. This chain joins TRBV28 and TRBJ1-6; D is unresolved. The CDR3 has 15 residues. Trimming shortened V by 7 bases and J by 6 bases, and 16 bases separated the two germline ends. The germline CDR1 and CDR2 sequences are MDHEN and SYDVKM. The CDR3, as DNA: TGTGCCAGCACCCCCTCCGACGTTAGTAATTCACCCCTCCACTTT. Translation: CASTPSDVSNSPLHF.

This clonotype was seen many times. This chain joins TRBV2 and TRBJ1-1, with D possibly being TRBD1 (6 bases). This CDR3 region has 14 residues. Germline-derived CDR1 and CDR2 are SNHLY and FYNNEI. V was cut by 4 bases and J by 4 bases, with 13 bases left in between. The CDR3 spells CASSAGRGGTEAFF. The CDR3, as DNA: TGTGCCAGCAGTGCAGGGAGGGGGGGCACTGAAGCTTTCTTT. The full variable domain, its missing parts supplied by reference TRBV2 and TRBJ1-1, is EPEVTQTPSHQVTQMGQEVILRCVPISNHLYFYWYRQILGQKVEFLVSFYNNEISEKSEIFDDQFSVERPDGSNFTLKIRSTKLEDSAMYFCASSAGRGGTEAFFGQGTRLTVV.